The 32 T cell receptor beta chains below all came from one sample that was sequenced in a study of cytomegalovirus exposure and HLA in healthy donors. Sequencing used immunoSEQ multiplex PCR; TCRdb keeps in-frame clones, though not all of them. The table lists 140,000 or so clones, around 90% of them singletons, with less than 5.5% in the top ten. Sequenced sample: PBMCs. The receptor source for this set is a man aged 18 to 30 in good health and CMV-seropositive.

This clone has only a few counts. The gene calls are TRBV6-6 and TRBJ1-5; possible D gene TRBD1, 6 bases. Trimming removed 5 bases from V and 6 bases from J, with 11 bases in between. The germline CDR1 and CDR2 sequences are MNHNY and SVGAGI (reference sequence). The CDR3 runs 13 residues. The CDR3 region has the DNA TGTGCCAGCAGTCCCGGGACAACTCAGCCCCAGCATTTT. This gives the protein CASSPGTTQPQHF.

The chain couples TRBV5-6 to TRBJ2-3; a weak D match, TRBD2 (5 bases). The CDR3 consists of 12 residues. With 4 bases removed from V and 4 bases from J, the gap between germline ends came to 7 bases. The germline CDR1 and CDR2 sequences are SGHDT and YYEEEE. The CDR3 DNA sequence: TGTGCCAGCAGCCAACTAGCAGATACGCAGTATTTT. Protein sequence: CASSQLADTQYF.

This chain uses TRBV13 with TRBJ2-1, with 10 bases matching TRBD2. The length of the CDR3 is 16 residues. Trimming cost V 4 bases and J 6 bases; bases outside gene matches: 9. Germline V gene data show CDR1 as PRHDT and CDR2 as FYEKMQ (reference sequence). CDR3 sequence: CASSSLAGELGNEQFF. The CDR3 DNA sequence: TGTGCCAGCAGCTCTCTAGCGGGAGAGTTGGGCAATGAGCAGTTCTTC.

V and J are TRBV6-5 and TRBJ2-1, with 12 bases identical to TRBD2. Germline CDR1 MNHEY, CDR2 SVGAGI. There are 15 residues in the CDR3. With V trimmed by 7 bases and J by 6 bases, 7 bases remained unmatched. CDR3 nucleotide sequence: TGTGCCAGCATCAAGACTAGCGGGAGCCCCAATGAGCAGTTCTTC. It encodes CASIKTSGSPNEQFF.

The CDR3 DNA reads as TGTGCCAGCAGCTTAGGTACAGGAAATTCACCCCTCCACTTT. The encoded protein is CASSLGTGNSPLHF. V gene TRBV7-9 combines with J gene TRBJ1-6, with TRBD1 as a possible D gene (5 bases). Trimming pared 1 base from V and 7 bases from J, leaving 8 bases between. Germline V lookup: CDR1 SEHNR, CDR2 FQNEAQ (reference sequence). This CDR3 comprises 14 residues.

The chain is built from TRBV7-3 and TRBJ2-1; no reliable D call. The germline V gene has CDR1 SGHTA and CDR2 FQGTGA. V lost 8 bases and J 9 bases, leaving 17 bases between the germline ends. The CDR3 is made up of 13 amino acids. The CDR3 is CASALILESEQFF. For the CDR3, the DNA is TGTGCCAGCGCCCTTATCCTTGAGAGTGAGCAGTTCTTC.

The genes are TRBV6-1 and TRBJ1-5; weak D call: TRBD1 (6 bases). Germline CDR1 reads MNHNS; CDR2 reads SASEGT. The CDR3 is 15 amino acids. The V and J ends lost 4 bases and 3 bases respectively, with 13 bases between them. CDR3 loop: CASSARTDLNQPQHF. The CDR3 region has the DNA TGTGCCAGCAGTGCGCGGACAGACCTCAATCAGCCCCAGCATTTT.

The chain is built from TRBV25-1 and TRBJ2-7; the match to TRBD1 covers 9 bases. Losses at the gene ends were 4 bases for V and 3 bases for J; bases not matched to a gene: 4. Germline assignment: CDR1 MGHDK and CDR2 SYGVNS. CDR3 length equals 14 residues. The DNA of the CDR3 is TGTGCCAGCAGTGGATGGGACAGGGACTACGAGCAGTACTTC. This translates into CASSGWDRDYEQYF.

This chain uses TRBV5-1 with TRBJ2-7, with 7 bases matching TRBD2. In germline, CDR1 is SGHRS, CDR2 YFSETQ. The CDR3 extends over 13 amino acids. V gave up 4 bases and J gave up 4 bases; unmatched junction bases: 5. The chain's CDR3 is CASSRDYPYEQYF. DNA for the CDR3: TGCGCCAGCAGCCGGGACTATCCTTACGAGCAGTACTTC.

This sequence joins TRBV7-7 and TRBJ2-3; D perhaps matches TRBD2 (5 bases). The CDR3 has 11 amino acids. The V end lost 11 bases, the J end lost 4 bases, and 10 bases lay between the germline ends. Germline V gene sequence: CDR1 SSHAT, CDR2 FNYEAQ (reference sequence). The CDR3 nucleotides are TGTGCCCGCATGGAGGCAGATACGCAGTATTTT. Protein: CARMEADTQYF.

The rearrangement links TRBV7-8 to TRBJ2-3, with 9 bases matching TRBD1. This CDR3 comprises 14 residues. J lost 8 bases, V lost 0 bases, and 3 bases had no gene match. From germline, CDR1 is SGHVS and CDR2 FQNEAQ. CDR3 sequence reads: CASSLAGQGGTQYF. The CDR3 DNA reads TGTGCCAGCAGCTTAGCGGGACAGGGAGGTACGCAGTATTTT.

V usage is TRBV28 and J usage is TRBJ2-3, with 12 bases matching TRBD2. CDR1 and CDR2 (germline): MDHEN, SYDVKM. There are 16 residues in the CDR3. V trimming: 8 bases; J trimming: 5 bases; junction bases outside the gene matches: 11. CDR3 DNA: TGTGCCAGCCATACTAGCGGGGGGCCTTCTTTAGATACGCAGTATTTT. It is translated as CASHTSGGPSLDTQYF.

The chain is built from TRBV25-1 and TRBJ2-2; unclear D gene. Germline values: CDR1 MGHDK, CDR2 SYGVNS. With 3 bases removed from V and 5 bases from J, the gap between germline ends came to 13 bases. This CDR3 contains 15 residues. The CDR3 region is CASSDSRRLTGELFF. As DNA, the CDR3 is TGTGCCAGCAGTGATTCCCGGCGGCTAACCGGGGAGCTGTTTTTT.

The CDR3 sequence: CASSQHKGSGANVLTF. The DNA for the CDR3 is TGTGCCAGCAGCCAACATAAGGGGTCTGGGGCCAACGTCCTGACTTTC. The gene calls are TRBV4-2 and TRBJ2-6; a weak D match, TRBD1 (5 bases). CDR1 is LGHNA, CDR2 YNFKEQ, per germline. V lost 2 bases, J lost 1 base, and 9 bases lay in between. The CDR3 runs to 16 residues.

This clone was seen a single time. J is TRBJ1-1 and V is TRBV28, with D uncertain. This CDR3 comprises 14 residues. Germline assignment: CDR1 MDHEN and CDR2 SYDVKM. Trimming shortened V by 5 bases and J by 0 bases, and 10 bases separated the two germline ends. CDR3 in DNA: TGTGCCAGCAGTCCCGAACAGATGAACACTGAAGCTTTCTTT. Encoded protein: CASSPEQMNTEAFF.

The table lists this clone with a count of one. The rearrangement uses TRBV18 and TRBJ1-1, with TRBD1 as a possible D gene (5 bases). The CDR3 runs 13 residues. Germline V CDR1 and CDR2: KGHSH, LQKENI. Between the trimmed V and J ends, which lost 3 bases and 8 bases, there was a span of 13 bases. CDR3 amino acids: CASSPRDSGEAFF. CDR3 coding DNA: TGTGCCAGCTCACCGAGGGACTCGGGGGAAGCTTTCTTT.

This rearrangement joins TRBV30 to TRBJ2-3; 8 positions agree with TRBD1. The CDR3 totals 15 residues. From germline, CDR1 is GTSNPN and CDR2 SVGIG (reference sequence). V lost 4 bases, J lost 3 bases, and 9 bases stayed unmatched. As DNA, the CDR3 is TGTGCCTGGACCCCTGGGACAGGTTCGACAGATACGCAGTATTTT. This translates into CAWTPGTGSTDTQYF.

V gene TRBV7-9 combines with J gene TRBJ2-5; 10 positions match TRBD1. Germline loops: CDR1 SEHNR, CDR2 FQNEAQ (reference sequence). The CDR3 consists of 16 residues. The trim removed 0 bases at V and 5 bases at J, leaving 6 bases unmatched. CDR3 protein: CASSLAPGQGKETQYF. As DNA, the CDR3 is TGTGCCAGCAGCTTAGCTCCGGGACAGGGGAAGGAGACCCAGTACTTC. Complete variable domain (other parts from reference TRBV7-9 and TRBJ2-5): DTGVSQNPRHKITKRGQNVTFRCDPISEHNRLYWYRQTLGQGPEFLTYFQNEAQLEKSRLLSDRFSAERPKGSFSTLEIQRTEQGDSAMYLCASSLAPGQGKETQYFGPGTRLLVL.

The chain employs TRBV27 and TRBJ1-1; possibly TRBD1 for D (6 bases). Trimming cost V 9 bases and J 0 bases, with 11 bases left between them. This CDR3 contains 13 residues. Germline V CDR1 and CDR2: MNHEY, SMNVEV (reference sequence). The CDR3 nucleotides read TGTGCCAGTCGGGGACACATGAACACTGAAGCTTTCTTT. Amino acid sequence: CASRGHMNTEAFF.

This rearrangement joins TRBV7-9 to TRBJ2-1; 7 bases align to TRBD2. Looked up from germline, CDR1 is SEHNR and CDR2 is FQNEAQ (reference sequence). CDR3 length: 16 residues. Trimming removed 5 bases from V and 8 bases from J; junction bases left unmatched: 15. In nucleotides, the CDR3 is TGTGCCAGCAGCCCCGGGACTACCGGGAGATTTGATGAGCAGTTCTTC. The encoded protein is CASSPGTTGRFDEQFF.

This clone was seen a single time. This chain connects TRBV23-1 to TRBJ1-2; D not certain. TRBV23-1 is noted as an ORF with a role that remains uncertain. The CDR3 is made up of 15 amino acids. Trimming removed 2 bases at V and 8 bases at J, with 18 bases between. The CDR3 DNA sequence: TGCGCCAGCAGTCAAGACGCGGACGAGGAGGGCGGCTACACCTTC. Its translation: CASSQDADEEGGYTF.

The CDR3: CASSSTEPSGRANTGELFF. In nucleotides, the CDR3 is TGTGCCAGCAGCTCCACAGAGCCTAGCGGGAGGGCCAACACCGGGGAGCTGTTTTTT. The chain joins TRBV11-2 to TRBJ2-2; 12 bases fit TRBD2. This CDR3 comprises 19 residues. Looked up from germline, CDR1 is SGHAT and CDR2 is FQNNGV. V shed 4 bases and J 2 bases; nucleotides not matched to a gene: 11.

V is TRBV5-4 and J is TRBJ1-2, with D perhaps matching TRBD1 (6 bases). V was cut by 4 bases and J by 3 bases, with 13 bases left in between. This CDR3 region has 14 residues. CDR1 SGHNT and CDR2 YYREEE come from the germline V gene (reference sequence). The DNA for the CDR3 is TGTGCCAGCAGCACCGAGGGGGGGTACTATGGCTACACCTTC. It encodes CASSTEGGYYGYTF.

This chain joins TRBV18 and TRBJ1-1, with TRBD1 matching over 9 bases. The CDR3 spans 12 residues. J was trimmed by 8 bases and V by 3 bases; bases with no gene match: 1. CDR1 and CDR2 (germline): KGHSH, LQKENI. The chain's CDR3 is CASSPDRGEAFF. The DNA of the CDR3 is TGTGCCAGCTCACCCGACAGGGGGGAAGCTTTCTTT.

This chain links TRBV7-8 with TRBJ2-1, with 9 bases matching TRBD1. Germline assignment: CDR1 SGHVS and CDR2 FQNEAQ. The ends lost 5 bases at V and 3 bases at J; junction bases unmatched: 5. This CDR3 comprises 15 residues. CDR3 in amino acids: CASSPGTGFYNEQFF. The CDR3 bases are TGTGCCAGCAGCCCCGGGACAGGGTTCTACAATGAGCAGTTCTTC.

This chain uses TRBV14 with TRBJ1-2; D not resolved. Trimming took 0 bases from V and 2 from J, leaving 22 bases between them. CDR3 size: 19 residues. In germline, CDR1 is SGHDN, CDR2 FVKESK. CDR3 in amino acids: CASSQEEGSIGLRNYGYTF. The CDR3 nucleotides are TGTGCCAGCAGCCAAGAAGAGGGTAGTATCGGGCTACGAAACTATGGCTACACCTTC.

Turning to this clone: Other DNA sequences of this sample code for an identical CDR3. The gene calls are TRBV5-1 and TRBJ1-4; tentatively, D is TRBD1 (6 bases). V was clipped by 2 bases and J by 8 bases, with 13 bases between them. CDR3 length equals 14 residues. CDR1 SGHRS and CDR2 YFSETQ come from the germline V gene. CDR3 protein: CASSLQGGQEKLFF. For the CDR3, the DNA is TGCGCCAGCAGCTTACAGGGTGGACAAGAAAAACTGTTTTTT.

The chain is built from TRBV5-6 and TRBJ2-3, with a tentative D call TRBD1 (6 bases). Germline loops: CDR1 SGHDT, CDR2 YYEEEE. This CDR3 comprises 12 residues. V was clipped by 4 bases and J by 6 bases, with 9 bases between them. This CDR3 is CASSQGSDTQYF. DNA for the CDR3: TGTGCCAGCAGCCAGGGGTCGGATACGCAGTATTTT.

The chain has TRBV7-9 and TRBJ2-1, with 13 bases identical to TRBD2. Germline CDR1 is SEHNR and CDR2 is FQNEAQ (reference sequence). This CDR3 comprises 16 residues. V trimming: 5 bases; J trimming: 4 bases; junction bases outside the gene matches: 5. The CDR3 loop is CASSEGTSGVYNEQFF. DNA of the CDR3: TGTGCCAGCAGCGAAGGGACTAGCGGGGTATACAATGAGCAGTTCTTC.

This clone was seen a few times. V and J are TRBV18 and TRBJ1-5; a possible D gene is TRBD1 (6 bases). CDR1 is KGHSH and CDR2 is LQKENI in the germline V gene. CDR3 length equals 15 residues. Between the trimmed V and J ends, which lost 3 bases and 3 bases, there was a span of 12 bases. The CDR3, as DNA: TGTGCCAGCTCACCCGACGGACAGATCAATCAGCCCCAGCATTTT. It codes for CASSPDGQINQPQHF.

The J gene is TRBJ1-2, the V gene TRBV7-9, with TRBD1 identical over 10 bases. The CDR3 has 14 amino acids. The germline V gene encodes CDR1 SEHNR and CDR2 FQNEAQ (reference sequence). J gave up 4 bases and V 5 bases, and 4 bases lay outside the gene matches. In nucleotides, the CDR3 is TGTGCCAGCAGCATAGACAGGGGGCCCTATGGCTACACCTTC. It encodes CASSIDRGPYGYTF. Full variable domain (outside the CDR3, taken from reference TRBV7-9 and TRBJ1-2): DTGVSQNPRHKITKRGQNVTFRCDPISEHNRLYWYRQTLGQGPEFLTYFQNEAQLEKSRLLSDRFSAERPKGSFSTLEIQRTEQGDSAMYLCASSIDRGPYGYTFGSGTRLTVV.

V usage is TRBV19 and J usage is TRBJ2-3; D may be TRBD1 (6 bases). The CDR3 totals 14 residues. CDR1 LNHDA and CDR2 SQIVND come from the germline V gene (reference sequence). Deletions cut 9 bases from V and 6 bases from J, with 19 bases between. The CDR3 protein is CASAPDSFRDTQYF. CDR3 in DNA: TGTGCCAGCGCTCCGGACAGCTTTCGGGATACGCAGTATTTT.